Below, 12 T cell receptor beta chains from the same sample are listed, as sequenced in a study of blood T cells in healthy people across ages. Primers used in a second PCR of roughly 7 to 11 cycles were a sample-barcoded 5' primer and a J-beta primer mix. TCRdb itself ran the 5' RACE reads through MiXCR, one entry per CDR3 protein. The sample holds around 1.7 million distinct CDR3 sequences, 28% seen once. Sequencing was carried out using blood. Receptors were obtained from a woman in her 30s in good health.

This clonotype was found a few times. This chain links TRBV6-5 with TRBJ2-7, with D perhaps TRBD2 (6 bases). Germline V gives CDR1 MNHEY, CDR2 SVGAGI. The CDR3 is made up of 17 amino acids. V gave up 0 bases and J gave up 0 bases, with 15 bases separating them. CDR3 nucleotide sequence: TGTGCCAGCAGTTACTCCCCCGGGACTTTGAGCTCCTACGAGCAGTACTTC. It translates to CASSYSPGTLSSYEQYF.

Ten or more counts support this clonotype. The chain carries TRBV5-1 and TRBJ2-7, with a tentative D call TRBD1 (6 bases). Germline CDR1 SGHRS, CDR2 YFSETQ. This CDR3 contains 14 residues. The V and J ends lost 0 bases and 7 bases respectively, with 14 bases between them. The CDR3 DNA reads as TGCGCCAGCAGCTTGGGCATACAGGGTCGGGAGCAGTACTTC. It is translated as CASSLGIQGREQYF. Combining the CDR3 with reference TRBV5-1 and TRBJ2-7 gives the whole variable domain KAGVTQTPRYLIKTRGQQVTLSCSPISGHRSVSWYQQTPGQGLQFLFEYFSETQRNKGNFPGRFSGRQFSNSRSEMNVSTLELGDSALYLCASSLGIQGREQYFGPGTRLTVT.

V usage is TRBV20-1 and J usage is TRBJ2-5; D is unresolved. Germline V gene lookup returns CDR1 DFQATT and CDR2 SNEGSKA (reference sequence). Trimming took off 0 bases at V and 5 bases at J, with 25 bases between the two ends. There are 18 residues in the CDR3. The CDR3 DNA reads as TGCAGTGCTAGAGACGAAGGGCTCAAGGGCCTGGGCTGGGAGACCCAGTACTTC. The encoded protein is CSARDEGLKGLGWETQYF.

This clonotype has ten or more counts. The rearrangement uses TRBV7-2 and TRBJ2-7, with D perhaps TRBD1 or TRBD2 (6 bases each). Looked up from germline, CDR1 is SGHTA and CDR2 is FQGNSA. Trimming removed 5 bases from V and 4 bases from J, with 18 bases in between. The CDR3 contains 15 residues. DNA for the CDR3: TGTGCCAGCAGCCTCGAGGTCGGGGGCGTTTACGAGCAGTACTTC. Its translation: CASSLEVGGVYEQYF. The full variable domain, completed using reference TRBV7-2 and TRBJ2-7, is GAGVSQSPSNKVTEKGKDVELRCDPISGHTALYWYRQSLGQGLEFLIYFQGNSAPDKSGLPSDRFSAERTGGSVSTLTIQRTQQEDSAVYLCASSLEVGGVYEQYFGPGTRLTVT.

In its sample, this clonotype was seen many times. The chain couples TRBV10-3 to TRBJ2-7; perhaps TRBD1 as D (6 bases). The germline V gene encodes CDR1 ENHRY and CDR2 SYGVKD. Trimming stripped 4 bases from V and 3 bases from J, with 16 bases between. There are 15 residues in the CDR3. CDR3 amino acids: CAISGSGQSFYEQYF. In DNA form, the CDR3 reads TGTGCCATCAGTGGTTCCGGACAGAGTTTCTACGAGCAGTACTTC.

This clonotype has at least ten counts. V usage is TRBV29-1 and J usage is TRBJ2-1, with no clear D. Between the trimmed V and J ends, which lost 5 bases and 7 bases, there was a span of 9 bases. The CDR3 is made up of 11 amino acids. Per germline, CDR1 SQVTM and CDR2 ANQGSEA. CDR3 nucleotide sequence: TGCAGCGTTATCCCACAAAATGAGCAGTTCTTC. This codes for CSVIPQNEQFF.

This clonotype was found many times. The chain joins TRBV12-3 or TRBV12-4 to TRBJ1-2; D is undetermined. The CDR3 is made up of 13 amino acids. V lost 6 bases and J lost 4, with 12 bases in between. In DNA, the CDR3 is TGTGCCAGCAGGCCCGGGTTGAGCTATGGCTACACCTTC. It specifies CASRPGLSYGYTF.

Worth noting for this clonotype: This could be a read error, since a much larger clone is one nucleotide away. The gene calls are TRBV10-1 and TRBJ2-1; TRBD2 is a possible D gene (5 bases). The CDR3 is 15 residues long. The V and J ends lost 0 bases and 9 bases respectively, with 15 bases between them. Germline V gene sequence: CDR1 WNHNN, CDR2 SYGVQD (reference sequence). CDR3 bases: TGCGCCAGCAGTGAGTCTCTCCGCTTAACTAGTGAGCAGTTCTTC. Protein: CASSESLRLTSEQFF.

This chain connects TRBV7-2 to TRBJ2-1; either TRBD1 or TRBD2 may supply D (5 bases each). The CDR3 is 13 residues long. V was clipped by 4 bases and J by 12 bases, with 16 bases between them. Looked up from germline, CDR1 is SGHTA and CDR2 is FQGNSA. The DNA of the CDR3 is TGTGCCAGCAGCTGGACTTCCAGGGTGGTGCAGTTCTTC. Protein sequence: CASSWTSRVVQFF.

V usage is TRBV7-2 and J usage is TRBJ2-7; 9 bases are shared with TRBD2. Germline assignment: CDR1 SGHTA and CDR2 FQGNSA. The CDR3 spans 15 residues. V lost 2 bases, J lost 6 bases, and 8 bases stayed unmatched. The CDR3 coding sequence is TGTGCCAGCAGCTTATGGGCTAGCGGGGTTCTCGAGCAGTACTTC. It codes for CASSLWASGVLEQYF.

V gene TRBV7-6 combines with J gene TRBJ2-3; possibly TRBD2 for D (6 bases). This CDR3 has 17 amino acids. Trimming stripped 5 bases from V and 2 bases from J, with 20 bases between. From germline, CDR1 is SGHVS and CDR2 FNYEAQ. The CDR3 DNA reads as TGTGCCAGCAGCCTACCCGGCGGCGGGACCACCACAGATACGCAGTATTTT. As protein: CASSLPGGGTTTDTQYF.

This clonotype was counted only a few times. The chain is built from TRBV7-9 and TRBJ2-1, with D tentatively TRBD1 (8 bases). This CDR3 comprises 14 residues. The ends were cut back, 5 bases at V and 5 bases at J, with 13 bases in the middle. Looked up from germline, CDR1 is SEHNR and CDR2 is FQNEAQ (reference sequence). CDR3 sequence: CASSPTGGDNEQFF. The CDR3 DNA follows: TGTGCCAGCAGCCCCACAGGGGGGGACAATGAGCAGTTCTTC.